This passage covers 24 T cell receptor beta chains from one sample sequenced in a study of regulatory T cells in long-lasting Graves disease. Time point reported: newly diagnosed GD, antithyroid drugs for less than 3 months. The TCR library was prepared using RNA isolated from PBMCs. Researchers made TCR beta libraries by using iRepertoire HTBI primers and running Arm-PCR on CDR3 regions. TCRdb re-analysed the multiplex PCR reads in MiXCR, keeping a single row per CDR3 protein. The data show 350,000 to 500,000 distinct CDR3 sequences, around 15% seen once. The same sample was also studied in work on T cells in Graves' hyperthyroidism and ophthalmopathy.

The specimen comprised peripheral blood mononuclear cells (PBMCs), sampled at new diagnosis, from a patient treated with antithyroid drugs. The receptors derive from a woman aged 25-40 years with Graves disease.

The CDR3 DNA sequence: TGTGCCAGCAGTTCCTCTGAGGGGGACTCCTACGAGCAGTACTTC. Translation: CASSSSEGDSYEQYF. The gene calls are TRBV13 and TRBJ2-7, with a tentative D call TRBD1 (6 bases). V was clipped by 6 bases and J by 0 bases, with 15 bases between them. This CDR3 is built from 15 residues. From germline, CDR1 is PRHDT and CDR2 FYEKMQ (reference sequence).

The CDR3 DNA reads as TGTGCCAGCACAGATGACAGGGTGGCTAGAAATGGCTACACCTTC. Translating gives CASTDDRVARNGYTF. The chain has TRBV28 and TRBJ1-2; 7 nucleotides agree with TRBD1. V was pared by 7 bases and J by 6 bases, with 14 bases of the junction left unmatched. CDR3 size: 15 residues. CDR1 is MDHEN, CDR2 SYDVKM, per germline.

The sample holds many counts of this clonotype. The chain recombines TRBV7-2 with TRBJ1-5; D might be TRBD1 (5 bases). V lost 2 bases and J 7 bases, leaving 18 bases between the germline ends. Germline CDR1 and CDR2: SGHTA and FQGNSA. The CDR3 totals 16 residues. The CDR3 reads CASSLNPGTAQQPQHF. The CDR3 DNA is TGTGCCAGCAGCTTAAACCCCGGGACCGCCCAGCAGCCCCAGCATTTT.

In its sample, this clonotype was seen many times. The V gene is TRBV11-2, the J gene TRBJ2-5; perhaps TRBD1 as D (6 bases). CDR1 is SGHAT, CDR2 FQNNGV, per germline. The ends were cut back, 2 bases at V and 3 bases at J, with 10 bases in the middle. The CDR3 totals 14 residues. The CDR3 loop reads CASSLSRGEETQYF. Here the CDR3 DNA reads TGTGCCAGCAGCTTAAGCAGGGGAGAAGAGACCCAGTACTTC.

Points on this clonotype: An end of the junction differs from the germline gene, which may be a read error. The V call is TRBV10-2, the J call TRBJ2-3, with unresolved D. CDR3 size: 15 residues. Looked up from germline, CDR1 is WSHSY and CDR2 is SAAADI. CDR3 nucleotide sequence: TGCGCCAGTAGTGTCCTAGTCCTACTCCCAGATACGCAGTATTTT. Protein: CASSVLVLLPDTQYF.

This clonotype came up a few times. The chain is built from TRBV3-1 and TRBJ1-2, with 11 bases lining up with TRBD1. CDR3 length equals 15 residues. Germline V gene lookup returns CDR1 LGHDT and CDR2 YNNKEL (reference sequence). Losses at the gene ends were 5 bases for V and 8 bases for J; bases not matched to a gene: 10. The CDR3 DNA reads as TGTGCCAGCAGCTCACTCGGACAGGGGGCTGAGGGCTACACCTTC. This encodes CASSSLGQGAEGYTF.

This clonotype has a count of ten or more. CDR3 nucleotide sequence: TGCGCCAGCAGCTTGGCCGGGACCGGCACAGATACGCAGTATTTT. Its translation: CASSLAGTGTDTQYF. The chain links TRBV5-1 to TRBJ2-3; perhaps D is TRBD1 or TRBD2 (5 bases each). V was pared by 0 bases and J by 1 base, with 9 bases between. CDR1 and CDR2 from the germline V gene are SGHRS and YFSETQ. The CDR3 runs 15 residues.

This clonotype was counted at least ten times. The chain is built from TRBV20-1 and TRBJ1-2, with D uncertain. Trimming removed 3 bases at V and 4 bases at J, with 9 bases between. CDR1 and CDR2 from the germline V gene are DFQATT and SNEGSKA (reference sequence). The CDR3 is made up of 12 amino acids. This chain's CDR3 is CSARFLRYGYTF. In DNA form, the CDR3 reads TGCAGTGCTAGGTTTTTACGCTATGGCTACACCTTC.

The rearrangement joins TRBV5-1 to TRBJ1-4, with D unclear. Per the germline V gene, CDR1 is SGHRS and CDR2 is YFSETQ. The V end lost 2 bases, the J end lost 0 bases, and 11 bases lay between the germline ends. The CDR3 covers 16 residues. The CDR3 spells CASSLRSFSTNEKLFF. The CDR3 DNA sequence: TGCGCCAGCAGCTTACGCAGCTTTTCAACTAATGAAAAACTGTTTTTT.

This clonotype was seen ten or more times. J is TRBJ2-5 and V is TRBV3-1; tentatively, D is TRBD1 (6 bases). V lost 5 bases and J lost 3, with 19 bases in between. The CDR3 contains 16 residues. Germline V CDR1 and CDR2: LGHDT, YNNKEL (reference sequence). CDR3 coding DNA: TGTGCCAGCAGCACCTCCCTCAGGGGACGGGAAGAGACCCAGTACTTC. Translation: CASSTSLRGREETQYF.

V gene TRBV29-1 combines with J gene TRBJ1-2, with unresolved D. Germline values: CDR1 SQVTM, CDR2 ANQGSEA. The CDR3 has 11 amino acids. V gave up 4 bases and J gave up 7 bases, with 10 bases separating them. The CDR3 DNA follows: TGCAGCGTTGTCCGTCAGCCTGGCTACACCTTC. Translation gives CSVVRQPGYTF. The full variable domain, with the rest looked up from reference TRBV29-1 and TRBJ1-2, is SAVISQKPSRDICQRGTSLTIQCQVDSQVTMMFWYRQQPGQSLTLIATANQGSEATYESGFVIDKFPISRPNLTFSTLTVSNMSPEDSSIYLCSVVRQPGYTFGSGTRLTVV.

CDR3 nucleotides: TGTGCCAGCAGCTTGGGGCAGAACTCTCAGCCCCAGCATTTT. Its protein is CASSLGQNSQPQHF. This rearrangement joins TRBV5-6 to TRBJ1-5; D is undetermined. The CDR3 is 14 amino acids. The germline CDR1 and CDR2 sequences are SGHDT and YYEEEE. V lost 0 bases and J 6 bases, leaving 10 bases between the germline ends.

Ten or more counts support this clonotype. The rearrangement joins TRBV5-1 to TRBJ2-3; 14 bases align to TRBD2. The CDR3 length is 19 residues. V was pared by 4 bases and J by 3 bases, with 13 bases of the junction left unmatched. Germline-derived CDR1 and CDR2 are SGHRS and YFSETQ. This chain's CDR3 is CASSLGTSGSPRGTDTQYF. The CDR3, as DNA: TGCGCCAGCAGCCTAGGGACTAGCGGGAGCCCACGGGGTACAGATACGCAGTATTTT.

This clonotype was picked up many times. This CDR3 reads CASFDRGEQYF. Written as DNA, the CDR3 is TGTGCCAGCTTTGACAGGGGAGAGCAGTACTTC. This chain links TRBV27 with TRBJ2-7, with 8 bases that match TRBD1. Unmatched junction bases numbered 4, after V lost 8 bases and J lost 7 bases. Looked up from germline, CDR1 is MNHEY and CDR2 is SMNVEV (reference sequence). This CDR3 is built from 11 residues.

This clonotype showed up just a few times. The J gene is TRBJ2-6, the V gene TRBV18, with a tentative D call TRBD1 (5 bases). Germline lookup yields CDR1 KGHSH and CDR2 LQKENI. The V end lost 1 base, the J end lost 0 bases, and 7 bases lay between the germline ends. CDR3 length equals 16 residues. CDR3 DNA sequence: TGTGCCAGCTCACCACAAAGGGGCTCTGGGGCCAACGTCCTGACTTTC. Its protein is CASSPQRGSGANVLTF.

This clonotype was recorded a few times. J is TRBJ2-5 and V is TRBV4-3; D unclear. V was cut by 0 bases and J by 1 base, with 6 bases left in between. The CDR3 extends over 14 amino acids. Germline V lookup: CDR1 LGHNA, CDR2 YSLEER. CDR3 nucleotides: TGCGCCAGCAGCCAAGAACGACTCCAAGAGACCCAGTACTTC. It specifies CASSQERLQETQYF.

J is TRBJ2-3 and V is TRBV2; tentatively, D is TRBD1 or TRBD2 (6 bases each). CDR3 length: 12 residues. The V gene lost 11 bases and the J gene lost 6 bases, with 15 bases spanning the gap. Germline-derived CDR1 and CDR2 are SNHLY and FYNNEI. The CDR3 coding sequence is TGTGCCTCAAGTGGGGGGCTCGATACGCAGTATTTT. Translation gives CASSGGLDTQYF.

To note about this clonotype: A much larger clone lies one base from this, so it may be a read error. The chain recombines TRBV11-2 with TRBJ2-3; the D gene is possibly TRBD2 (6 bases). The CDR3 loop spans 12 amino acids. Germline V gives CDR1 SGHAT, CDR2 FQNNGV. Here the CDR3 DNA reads TGTGCCAGCAGCTGGGACTCTCATACGCAGTGTTTT. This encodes CASSWDSHTQCF.

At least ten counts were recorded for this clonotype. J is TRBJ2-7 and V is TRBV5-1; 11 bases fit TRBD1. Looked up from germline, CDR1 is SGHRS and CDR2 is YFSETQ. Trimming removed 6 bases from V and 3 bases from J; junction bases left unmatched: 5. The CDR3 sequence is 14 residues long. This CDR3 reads CASKSGTGGYEQYF. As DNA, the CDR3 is TGCGCCAGCAAGTCGGGGACAGGGGGCTACGAGCAGTACTTC.

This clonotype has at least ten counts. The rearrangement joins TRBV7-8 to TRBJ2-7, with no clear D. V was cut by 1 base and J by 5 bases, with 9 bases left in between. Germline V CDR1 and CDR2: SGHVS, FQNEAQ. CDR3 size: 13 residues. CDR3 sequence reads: CASSLGGVDEQYF. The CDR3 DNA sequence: TGTGCCAGCAGCTTAGGGGGTGTCGACGAGCAGTACTTC.

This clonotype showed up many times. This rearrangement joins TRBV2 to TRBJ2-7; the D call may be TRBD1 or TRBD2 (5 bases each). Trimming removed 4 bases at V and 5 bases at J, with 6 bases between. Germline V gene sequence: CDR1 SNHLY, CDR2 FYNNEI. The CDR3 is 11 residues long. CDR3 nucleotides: TGTGCCAGCAGTGGGGGACACGAGCAGTACTTC. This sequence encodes CASSGGHEQYF.

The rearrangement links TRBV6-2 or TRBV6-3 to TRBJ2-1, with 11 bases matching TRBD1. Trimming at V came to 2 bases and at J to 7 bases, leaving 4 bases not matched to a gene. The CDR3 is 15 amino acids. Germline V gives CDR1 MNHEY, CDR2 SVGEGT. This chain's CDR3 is CASSYGTGGINEQFF. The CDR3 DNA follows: TGTGCCAGCAGTTACGGGACAGGGGGGATAAATGAGCAGTTCTTC.

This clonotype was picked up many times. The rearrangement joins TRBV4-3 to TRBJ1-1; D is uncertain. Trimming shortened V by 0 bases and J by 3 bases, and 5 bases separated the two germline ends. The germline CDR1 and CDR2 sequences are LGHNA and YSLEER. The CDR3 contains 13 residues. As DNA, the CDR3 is TGCGCCAGCAGCCAAGACACTTACACTGAAGCTTTCTTT. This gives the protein CASSQDTYTEAFF.

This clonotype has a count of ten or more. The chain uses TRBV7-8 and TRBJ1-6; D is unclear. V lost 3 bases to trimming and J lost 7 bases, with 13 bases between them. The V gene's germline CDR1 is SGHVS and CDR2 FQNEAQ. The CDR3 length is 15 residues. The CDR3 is CASSLSPQGNSPLHF. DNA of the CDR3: TGTGCCAGCAGCTTGAGTCCCCAAGGCAATTCACCCCTCCACTTT.